The 21 T cell receptor beta chains in this list originate from one sample, sequenced in a study. One entry per CDR3 protein, called by TCRdb with MiXCR from the RT-PCR reads. The table shows almost 700,000 distinct CDR3 sequences, with 11% to 15% occurring only once. Sequenced material: memory CD4+ T cells from blood. The receptor source for this set is a female donor in good health, serving as a healthy control.

This clonotype was detected only a few times. The chain recombines TRBV12-3 or TRBV12-4 with TRBJ1-3; TRBD1 might be the D (6 bases). The V gene lost 7 bases and the J gene lost 4 bases, with 14 bases spanning the gap. The CDR3 is 14 amino acids. The CDR3 region is CASTSDRSGNTIYF. The CDR3 DNA reads TGTGCCAGCACCTCCGACAGGTCAGGAAACACCATATATTTT.

This clonotype was detected ten times or more. The chain carries TRBV29-1 and TRBJ1-5, with no clear D. Germline V gene sequence: CDR1 SQVTM, CDR2 ANQGSEA. V was cut by 4 bases and J by 5 bases, with 12 bases left in between. This CDR3 comprises 13 residues. DNA for the CDR3: TGCAGCGTTGCTCAATCTGAGCATCAGCCCCAGCATTTT. Amino acids: CSVAQSEHQPQHF.

In this sample, this clonotype turned up many times. The rearrangement links TRBV5-5 to TRBJ2-1; 12 positions match TRBD2. V shed 4 bases, J shed 2 bases, and the junction held 4 bases outside the gene matches. The germline V gene has CDR1 SGHKS and CDR2 YYEKEE (reference sequence). The CDR3 sequence is 16 residues long. CDR3 nucleotide sequence: TGTGCCAGCAGCCCTCGGACTAGCGGGGCCTACAATGAGCAGTTCTTC. Protein: CASSPRTSGAYNEQFF.

This clonotype was seen a few times. The chain employs TRBV20-1 and TRBJ2-3, with D perhaps TRBD1 or TRBD2 (6 bases each). CDR3 length: 16 amino acids. The germline CDR1 and CDR2 sequences are DFQATT and SNEGSKA (reference sequence). V lost 5 bases and J 2 bases, leaving 20 bases between the germline ends. CDR3 bases: TGCAGTGCTTATGAGGGGGGCTCCCTTTCCACAGATACGCAGTATTTT. It translates to CSAYEGGSLSTDTQYF.

The chain recombines TRBV9 with TRBJ2-1, with D possibly TRBD2 on 5 matching bases. This CDR3 comprises 15 residues. Germline V lookup: CDR1 SGDLS, CDR2 YYNGEE. The ends were cut back, 0 bases at V and 4 bases at J, with 11 bases in the middle. DNA of the CDR3: TGTGCCAGCAGCGTAGTGGGAGAGCGATACAATGAGCAGTTCTTC. Residues: CASSVVGERYNEQFF.

This clonotype has more than one count but fewer than ten. This chain uses TRBV18 with TRBJ1-5, with D perhaps matching TRBD1 (6 bases). The germline V gene encodes CDR1 KGHSH and CDR2 LQKENI. The CDR3 extends over 16 amino acids. The V gene lost 5 bases and the J gene lost 0 bases, with 14 bases spanning the gap. The DNA of the CDR3 is TGTGCCAGCTCATCACAGGGCACAGATAGCAATCAGCCCCAGCATTTT. Translated, it gives CASSSQGTDSNQPQHF.

V usage is TRBV20-1 and J usage is TRBJ2-1; TRBD2 aligns across 11 bases. The ends lost 4 bases at V and 11 bases at J; junction bases unmatched: 13. Germline assignment: CDR1 DFQATT and CDR2 SNEGSKA (reference sequence). The CDR3 length is 15 residues. In DNA form, the CDR3 reads TGCAGTGCTAACATAGCGGGAGGGCTTACTATGAAGCAGTTCTTC. This encodes CSANIAGGLTMKQFF.

Only a few counts were recorded for this clonotype. The CDR3 DNA reads as TGCAGTGCTAAGACAGGGTCGGCCTATGGCTACACCTTC. Residues: CSAKTGSAYGYTF. The chain is built from TRBV20-1 and TRBJ1-2; 7 nucleotides match TRBD1. J gave up 4 bases and V 4 bases, and 6 bases lay outside the gene matches. Per germline, CDR1 DFQATT and CDR2 SNEGSKA (reference sequence). This CDR3 has 13 amino acids.

Comments on this clonotype: The conserved phenylalanine or tryptophan is not found at the CDR3 terminus, so this likely reflects a read error. The genes are TRBV9 and TRBJ1-2; no definite D call. Germline loops: CDR1 SGDLS, CDR2 YYNGEE. The CDR3 loop spans 14 amino acids. The CDR3 here is CASSPRPGGDGYTL. CDR3 sequence (DNA): TGTGCAAGCAGCCCCCGGCCAGGAGGCGATGGCTACACCTTA.

The chain is built from TRBV6-5 and TRBJ2-2; 9 bases align to TRBD1. The CDR3 covers 15 residues. Germline V gene lookup returns CDR1 MNHEY and CDR2 SVGAGI. The ends lost 5 bases at V and 2 bases at J; junction bases unmatched: 3. The CDR3 DNA follows: TGTGCCAGCAGTCGACAGGGGGTTAACACCGGGGAGCTGTTTTTT. As protein: CASSRQGVNTGELFF.

This clonotype came up many times. The chain couples TRBV4-3 to TRBJ1-2, with TRBD1 matching over 9 bases. The V segment lost 3 bases and the J segment 8 bases; nucleotides outside the gene matches: 13. The V gene's germline CDR1 is LGHNA and CDR2 YSLEER. The CDR3 length is 16 residues. CDR3 region: CASSQGQGGVAEGYTF. The CDR3 DNA reads as TGCGCCAGCAGCCAGGGACAGGGAGGAGTAGCGGAGGGCTACACCTTC.

The gene calls are TRBV5-1 and TRBJ2-1; 8 bases map to TRBD2. The germline V gene encodes CDR1 SGHRS and CDR2 YFSETQ. The CDR3 sequence is 17 residues long. Trimming removed 8 bases from V and 5 bases from J; junction bases left unmatched: 18. The CDR3 sequence is CASSSGTSSRLDNEQFF. CDR3 sequence (DNA): TGCGCCAGTAGCAGCGGGACTAGTTCCCGCCTGGACAATGAGCAGTTCTTC.

This clonotype has only a few counts. The V and J genes are TRBV9 and TRBJ1-2; possible D gene TRBD1, 5 bases. Germline CDR1 SGDLS, CDR2 YYNGEE. CDR3 length: 13 amino acids. V dropped 0 bases and J dropped 8 bases, with 11 bases sitting between them. This CDR3 reads CASSVDQGEGYTF. CDR3 bases: TGTGCCAGCAGCGTAGATCAGGGTGAGGGCTACACCTTC.

The sample holds a few counts of this clonotype. The gene calls are TRBV6-2 or TRBV6-3 and TRBJ2-7; D is unresolved. Germline V gene lookup returns CDR1 MNHEY and CDR2 SVGEGT. The CDR3 extends over 13 amino acids. The V end was cut by 6 bases, the J end by 0 bases, with 9 bases between. The CDR3 reads CASSMGYSYEQYF. In DNA form, the CDR3 reads TGTGCCAGCAGCATGGGGTACTCCTACGAGCAGTACTTC.

This clonotype was detected a few times. The chain links TRBV3-1 to TRBJ2-3, with D possibly being TRBD1 (5 bases). The length of the CDR3 is 15 residues. Germline V lookup: CDR1 LGHDT, CDR2 YNNKEL (reference sequence). The V and J ends lost 3 bases and 4 bases respectively, with 14 bases between them. The CDR3 DNA reads TGTGCCAGCAGCCAGAGGCAGGGATTTGCAGATACGCAGTATTTT. It yields the protein CASSQRQGFADTQYF.

This clonotype was detected ten times or more. V usage is TRBV4-1 and J usage is TRBJ2-7, with TRBD1 matching 7 bases. The trim removed 4 bases at V and 0 bases at J, leaving 3 bases unmatched. The CDR3 extends over 14 amino acids. Germline V gene sequence: CDR1 MGHRA, CDR2 YSYEKL. DNA for the CDR3: TGCGCCAGCAGCCTGGGACAGATCTCCTACGAGCAGTACTTC. It codes for CASSLGQISYEQYF.

In this sample, this clonotype turned up many times. The rearrangement joins TRBV10-3 to TRBJ1-2; 8 bases fit TRBD1. Per germline, CDR1 ENHRY and CDR2 SYGVKD. The CDR3 totals 16 residues. J lost 0 bases, V lost 0 bases, and 3 bases had no gene match. CDR3 protein: CAISESWDRTNYGYTF. The CDR3 DNA reads TGTGCCATCAGTGAGTCCTGGGACAGGACTAACTATGGCTACACCTTC.

A single count supports this clonotype. The V and J genes are TRBV12-3 or TRBV12-4 and TRBJ1-1; no reliable D call. Trimming stripped 3 bases from V and 5 bases from J, with 10 bases between. The CDR3 is 13 residues long. The CDR3 coding sequence is TGTGCCAGCAGTTTTTATCGGAGAACTGAAGCTTTCTTT. It yields the protein CASSFYRRTEAFF.

This chain links TRBV7-9 with TRBJ2-2; 7 bases align to TRBD2. This CDR3 comprises 15 residues. V was clipped by 5 bases and J by 5 bases; unmatched bases: 8. Germline CDR1 reads SEHNR; CDR2 reads FQNEAQ (reference sequence). The CDR3 DNA is TGTGCCAGCAGCCGAGAACCTAGCGGTACCGGGGAGCTGTTTTTT. Protein sequence: CASSREPSGTGELFF.

DNA for the CDR3: TGTGCCACCAGCACCCAAAACATTCAGTACTTC. This encodes CATSTQNIQYF. The rearrangement links TRBV15 to TRBJ2-4; D not certain. The CDR3 is made up of 11 amino acids. Deletions cut 4 bases from V and 5 bases from J, with 3 bases between. Germline V gene sequence: CDR1 LNHNV, CDR2 YYDKDF (reference sequence).

Ten or more counts support this clonotype. The J gene is TRBJ2-3, the V gene TRBV20-1, with TRBD2 matching over 14 bases. V was pared by 8 bases and J by 6 bases, with 7 bases of the junction left unmatched. The CDR3 length is 14 residues. Germline CDR1 is DFQATT and CDR2 is SNEGSKA (reference sequence). The CDR3 DNA reads as TGCAGTCGTACGGGACTAGCGGGAGCGGATACGCAGTATTTT. Translation gives CSRTGLAGADTQYF.